This TCR beta chain was obtained from a study of blood T cell repertoires in COVID-19. Overall study: Sample material is recorded as cDNA or gDNA derived from T cells, B-cell-depleted T cells, or PBMCs.

The V gene's germline CDR1 is MNHEY and CDR2 SMNVEV (reference sequence). V lost 3 bases to trimming and J lost 0 bases, with 9 bases between them. This CDR3 has 14 amino acids. Source study methods: Amplified reference gene primers provided the basis for estimating nucleated cell counts. The method was immunoSEQ multiplex PCR; TCRdb's version includes in-frame clones alone and lacks a portion of them. V and J calls and clone size are copied from that table; D and trimming were computed from the DNA. Seen here are about 44,000 clones, 84% observed once, and the top ten hold less than 50%. The J gene is TRBJ2-7, the V gene TRBV27; D is possibly TRBD1 (6 bases). The specimen was peripheral blood. The source is a human donor in a cohort sampled during active COVID-19. The CDR3, as DNA: TGTGCCAGCAGTTTGCAGGGGAGCTCCTACGAGCAGTACTTC. Protein product: CASSLQGSSYEQYF.